One and the same sample provided the 3 T cell receptor beta chains below, sequenced in a study of tumor-infiltrating lymphocytes in primary liver carcinoma. Without any cell sorting, about 19-31 mg of bulk tissue yielded co-extracted RNA and DNA. The input was 500 ng total RNA; TCR beta cDNA was made from it with a constant-region primer. Library construction for TCR beta comprised three nested multiplex PCR rounds performed with slightly modified ARM-PCR. Two initial PCR rounds of around 10 cycles each paired TRBV1-TRBV30 forward primers with a C-beta reverse primer. TCRdb re-derived calls from the multiplex PCR reads in MiXCR, one entry per CDR3 protein. The repertoire includes under 85,000 distinct CDR3 sequences, 72% of them detected once, and approximately 19% sits in the top ten. Sample: liver tumor tissue from sampling region 1. The subset here: tumor region T1, superior pole. All receptors derive from a man aged 35 to 55 with primary liver carcinoma and hepatitis B virus infection.

This clonotype was seen once. At one boundary the junction diverges from the germline segment, which might be a read error. The genes are TRBV12-3 or TRBV12-4 and TRBJ2-6, with D hard to call. The CDR3 consists of 18 residues. The CDR3 sequence: CASSSGRSAPSGTNVLTF. The CDR3 bases are TGTGCCAGCAGTTCGGGCAGGTCGGCCCCCTCTGGGACCAACGTCCTGACTTTC.

Notes on this clonotype: The junction shows a germline mismatch at one end, possibly a read error. The chain employs TRBV5-4 and TRBJ2-1; the D gene is possibly TRBD2 (6 bases). The germline V gene has CDR1 SGHNT and CDR2 YYREEE (reference sequence). The CDR3 covers 15 residues. The CDR3 nucleotides are TGTCCCAGCAGCTTGAGAGCAGGAGGGCGGAATGAGCAATTCTTC. It yields the protein CPSSLRAGGRNEQFF.

The V and J genes are TRBV12-3 or TRBV12-4 and TRBJ1-5; no clear D. Trimming stripped 3 bases from V and 7 bases from J, with 19 bases between. CDR3 length: 16 amino acids. CDR3 sequence reads: CASSFHWAGLNQPQHF. CDR3 DNA: TGTGCCAGCAGTTTCCACTGGGCAGGCCTCAACCAGCCCCAGCATTTT.